Below are 18 T cell receptor beta chains sequenced from a single sample in a study of T-cell memory formation after mild COVID-19. TCRdb processed the 5' RACE reads anew with MiXCR; each CDR3 protein has one entry. The sample has 470,000 or so distinct CDR3 sequences, nearly 25% seen once. The specimen sequenced was PBMCs or a T cell subset sorted from them (not recorded which). All receptors derive from an adult woman who had mild COVID-19 (a few samples of this study predate the infection). Cell type and time point are not known.

The chain links TRBV20-1 to TRBJ1-1; D is undetermined. CDR3 size: 12 residues. The V and J ends lost 3 bases and 0 bases respectively, with 5 bases between them. The V gene's germline CDR1 is DFQATT and CDR2 SNEGSKA (reference sequence). The CDR3, as DNA: TGCAGTGCTAGTAATGTGAACACTGAAGCTTTCTTT. Protein product: CSASNVNTEAFF.

The chain recombines TRBV24-1 with TRBJ1-5; D possibly corresponds to TRBD1 (5 bases). The CDR3 has 16 amino acids. Trimming cost V 5 bases and J 2 bases, with 15 bases left between them. The V gene's germline CDR1 is KGHDR and CDR2 SFDVKD. CDR3 bases: TGTGCCACCAGTGCGCCGGGGGTGAGGGGCAATCAGCCCCAGCATTTT. It yields the protein CATSAPGVRGNQPQHF.

The chain is built from TRBV5-1 and TRBJ2-1; 10 bases are a match to TRBD1. CDR1 is SGHRS and CDR2 is YFSETQ in the germline V gene. The CDR3 is made up of 15 amino acids. Losses at the gene ends were 0 bases for V and 3 bases for J; bases not matched to a gene: 0. CDR3 loop: CASSLGDRGYNEQFF. For the CDR3, the DNA is TGCGCCAGCAGCTTGGGGGACAGGGGCTACAATGAGCAGTTCTTC.

This clonotype has more than one count but fewer than ten. The rearrangement links TRBV7-2 to TRBJ2-4; D possibly corresponds to TRBD2 (7 bases). Germline V gene lookup returns CDR1 SGHTA and CDR2 FQGNSA. Trimming removed 0 bases from V and 0 bases from J, with 12 bases in between. The CDR3 extends over 17 amino acids. The CDR3 nucleotides read TGTGCCAGCAGCTTAGCGGGGGGGGGCCGAGCCAAAAACATTCAGTACTTC. Protein sequence: CASSLAGGGRAKNIQYF.

The chain couples TRBV15 to TRBJ2-3; TRBD1 agrees at 10 bases. CDR3 size: 15 residues. Germline-derived CDR1 and CDR2 are LNHNV and YYDKDF (reference sequence). The junction had 5 bases not matched to a gene; V was cut back by 5 bases and J by 3 bases. CDR3 sequence reads: CATSPRDRGTDTQYF. As DNA, the CDR3 is TGTGCCACCAGCCCCCGGGACAGGGGAACAGATACGCAGTATTTT.

The chain combines TRBV12-3 or TRBV12-4 with TRBJ1-5; D ambiguous. The germline V and J ends were trimmed by 5 bases and 3 bases, with 8 bases remaining between them. The CDR3 has 13 amino acids. CDR3 coding DNA: TGTGCCAGCAGTCATAAGGTCAATCAGCCCCAGCATTTT. Protein: CASSHKVNQPQHF.

This chain links TRBV7-2 with TRBJ2-5, with D maybe TRBD1 (6 bases). The CDR3 covers 15 residues. From germline, CDR1 is SGHTA and CDR2 FQGNSA. V was clipped by 5 bases and J by 1 base, with 14 bases between them. CDR3 in DNA: TGTGCCAGCAGCCCTTGGGGGCCTCTCCAAGAGACCCAGTACTTC. It encodes CASSPWGPLQETQYF.

This clonotype was counted a few times. This chain links TRBV7-9 with TRBJ2-1, with 9 nucleotides matching TRBD1. With 1 base clipped from V and 2 bases from J, the junction kept 6 bases outside the gene matches. The CDR3 loop spans 17 amino acids. Germline-derived CDR1 and CDR2 are SEHNR and FQNEAQ (reference sequence). In DNA form, the CDR3 reads TGTGCCAGCAGCTTAGAGGGACAGGGAAAAGCCTACAATGAGCAGTTCTTC. It translates to CASSLEGQGKAYNEQFF.

The chain employs TRBV7-6 and TRBJ2-2; 13 bases fit TRBD2. The V and J ends lost 0 bases and 5 bases, in that order; junction bases with no gene match: 15. Germline assignment: CDR1 SGHVS and CDR2 FNYEAQ. The CDR3 contains 21 residues. The CDR3 is CASSLAETSGRAGGRTGELFF. The CDR3 nucleotides are TGTGCCAGCAGCTTAGCCGAAACTAGCGGGAGGGCCGGGGGCCGAACCGGGGAGCTGTTTTTT.

The chain has TRBV4-2 and TRBJ1-1, with D hard to call. The V and J ends lost 0 bases and 0 bases respectively, with 5 bases between them. Germline loops: CDR1 LGHNA, CDR2 YNFKEQ. CDR3 length equals 14 residues. The CDR3 sequence is CASSQEFLNTEAFF. The DNA of the CDR3 is TGTGCCAGCAGCCAAGAGTTTTTGAACACTGAAGCTTTCTTT.

CDR3: CASSQPGGPYEQYF. CDR3 bases: TGCGCCAGCAGCCAACCAGGGGGACCCTACGAGCAGTACTTC. The chain carries TRBV4-1 and TRBJ2-7; TRBD1 matches at 7 bases. From germline, CDR1 is MGHRA and CDR2 YSYEKL. This CDR3 contains 14 residues. After removal of 2 bases from V and 2 bases from J, the junction contained 3 bases not matched to a gene.

The chain is built from TRBV4-2 and TRBJ2-2, with D unclear. The CDR3 runs 15 residues. With 0 bases removed from V and 6 bases from J, the gap between germline ends came to 11 bases. CDR1 LGHNA and CDR2 YNFKEQ come from the germline V gene. This CDR3 reads CASSQDRARPGELFF. In nucleotides, the CDR3 is TGTGCCAGCAGCCAAGATCGGGCGCGGCCCGGGGAGCTGTTTTTT.

There are many counts of this clonotype. The chain uses TRBV15 and TRBJ2-1; TRBD1 matches 7 bases. Germline CDR1 reads LNHNV; CDR2 reads YYDKDF (reference sequence). V shed 6 bases, J shed 7 bases, and the junction held 12 bases outside the gene matches. The CDR3 is made up of 15 amino acids. This CDR3 reads CATRGSGTASNEQFF. The CDR3 DNA is TGTGCCACCAGAGGGTCCGGGACAGCCTCAAATGAGCAGTTCTTC.

DNA of the CDR3: TGCAGTGCTAGAGGAACTAGCTTGGGGGAGCAGTTCTTC. Protein: CSARGTSLGEQFF. The chain is built from TRBV20-1 and TRBJ2-1; TRBD2 might be the D (6 bases). V lost 1 base to trimming and J lost 10 bases, with 14 bases between them. The CDR3 spans 13 residues. Germline V gene sequence: CDR1 DFQATT, CDR2 SNEGSKA (reference sequence).

This clonotype was picked up a small number of times. This chain connects TRBV19 to TRBJ2-2, with D perhaps matching TRBD1 or TRBD2 (5 bases each). Germline CDR1 LNHDA, CDR2 SQIVND (reference sequence). CDR3 length: 15 amino acids. The ends were cut back, 7 bases at V and 0 bases at J, with 12 bases in the middle. The CDR3 loop is CASMAGTTNTGELFF. CDR3 in DNA: TGTGCCAGTATGGCAGGGACGACGAACACCGGGGAGCTGTTTTTT.

This chain uses TRBV7-8 with TRBJ2-1; TRBD2 is a possible D gene (5 bases). Trimming removed 1 base from V and 9 bases from J, with 10 bases in between. Per the germline V gene, CDR1 is SGHVS and CDR2 is FQNEAQ. The CDR3 covers 13 residues. CDR3 region: CASSLVRGLEQFF. The DNA for the CDR3 is TGTGCCAGCAGCTTAGTACGGGGTCTTGAGCAGTTCTTC.

The chain employs TRBV7-6 and TRBJ1-6, with 9 bases aligning to TRBD1. This CDR3 has 17 residues. The germline CDR1 and CDR2 sequences are SGHVS and FNYEAQ. The junction had 8 bases not matched to a gene; V was cut back by 1 base and J by 7 bases. The CDR3 region is CASSLGGYGTGNSPLHF. CDR3 DNA: TGTGCCAGCAGCTTAGGAGGTTACGGGACAGGGAATTCACCCCTCCACTTT.

The chain joins TRBV7-9 to TRBJ2-7, with a tentative D call TRBD1 (6 bases). Trimming cost V 5 bases and J 4 bases, with 18 bases left between them. CDR1 and CDR2 (germline): SEHNR, FQNEAQ (reference sequence). CDR3 length equals 15 residues. The chain's CDR3 is CASSPVSGEIYEQYF. In DNA form, the CDR3 reads TGTGCCAGCAGCCCCGTCTCAGGGGAAATATACGAGCAGTACTTC. Full variable domain (rest looked up from reference TRBV7-9 and TRBJ2-7): DTGVSQNPRHKITKRGQNVTFRCDPISEHNRLYWYRQTLGQGPEFLTYFQNEAQLEKSRLLSDRFSAERPKGSFSTLEIQRTEQGDSAMYLCASSPVSGEIYEQYFGPGTRLTVT.